The 27 T cell receptor beta chains below come from one sample, sequenced in a study of T-cell memory formation after mild COVID-19 (dated by TCRdb to the early 2020s). Libraries were built with 5' RACE. The reads were generated on an Illumina NovaSeq 6000. TCRdb ran its own pipeline on the public reads, namely fastp trimming at Q25 and MiXCR clone calling, and kept in-frame beta chains. Identical CDR3 proteins give one entry, which carries the most common genes and DNA. Counted in this sample were some 130,000 distinct CDR3 sequences; roughly 6% of them appeared once. The ten largest clonotypes hold about 2.2% of the sample. The sequencing input was PBMCs or a T cell subset sorted from them (not recorded which). The receptors stem from an adult woman who had mild COVID-19 (a few samples of this study predate the infection). The sample titles of this study are shuffled in the database, so cell type and time point are left out; the donor was told from shared clones.

The table lists this clonotype with a few counts. The V gene is TRBV3-1, the J gene TRBJ2-7; weak D call: TRBD1 (6 bases). Germline V gives CDR1 LGHDT, CDR2 YNNKEL (reference sequence). Between the trimmed V and J ends, which lost 4 bases and 5 bases, there was a span of 9 bases. CDR3 size: 12 residues. This chain's CDR3 is CASSRRGHEQYF. The CDR3 nucleotides are TGTGCCAGCAGCCGCAGGGGCCACGAGCAGTACTTC.

The CDR3 spells CASSPGTGKFQPQHF. The CDR3 DNA sequence: TGTGCCAGCAGCCCCGGGACAGGGAAATTTCAGCCCCAGCATTTT. The rearrangement joins TRBV12-3 or TRBV12-4 to TRBJ1-5; the match to TRBD1 covers 9 bases. The trim removed 6 bases at V and 6 bases at J, leaving 9 bases unmatched. The CDR3 runs to 15 residues.

The rearrangement joins TRBV14 to TRBJ2-5, with D hard to call. Deletions cut 3 bases from V and 1 base from J, with 6 bases between. Germline assignment: CDR1 SGHDN and CDR2 FVKESK. The CDR3 is 13 amino acids. The CDR3 sequence: CASSHYLQETQYF. The CDR3 DNA reads TGTGCCAGCAGCCATTATCTCCAAGAGACCCAGTACTTC.

This chain uses TRBV15 with TRBJ1-5, with 8 bases identical to TRBD1. Germline loops: CDR1 LNHNV, CDR2 YYDKDF (reference sequence). This CDR3 is built from 16 residues. V was clipped by 4 bases and J by 7 bases; unmatched bases: 12. The CDR3 loop is CATSTTGGGGLQPQHF. CDR3 nucleotides: TGTGCCACCAGCACTACAGGGGGGGGGGGCCTCCAGCCCCAGCATTTT.

This clonotype was counted only a few times. The chain has TRBV18 and TRBJ2-3; the D is unclear. The CDR3 runs 13 residues. V was shortened by 0 bases and J by 2 bases, with 3 bases between the two germline ends. Per the germline V gene, CDR1 is KGHSH and CDR2 is LQKENI. The CDR3 protein is CASSPPVTDTQYF. The DNA for the CDR3 is TGTGCCAGCTCACCACCGGTCACAGATACGCAGTATTTT.

The chain is built from TRBV7-9 and TRBJ2-3; D not resolved. Trimming stripped 5 bases from V and 1 base from J, with 13 bases between. The CDR3 is 15 amino acids. The germline V gene encodes CDR1 SEHNR and CDR2 FQNEAQ (reference sequence). For the CDR3, the DNA is TGTGCCAGCAGCACCCGGTCGCCCGGCACAGATACGCAGTATTTT. Its translation: CASSTRSPGTDTQYF.

This clonotype was observed many times. The V and J genes are TRBV20-1 and TRBJ1-1; no clear D. CDR3 length equals 11 residues. The germline CDR1 and CDR2 sequences are DFQATT and SNEGSKA (reference sequence). V was cut by 0 bases and J by 10 bases, with 9 bases left in between. CDR3 sequence (DNA): TGCAGTGCTAGAGAACCCAAGAGAGCTTTCTTT. This translates into CSAREPKRAFF.

In its sample, this clonotype was seen a few times. The chain employs TRBV12-3 or TRBV12-4 and TRBJ2-4, with unresolved D. The length of the CDR3 is 15 residues. V lost 5 bases, J lost 0 bases, and 11 bases lay in between. CDR3 protein: CASSPEMLAKNIQYF. DNA for the CDR3: TGTGCCAGCAGTCCAGAGATGCTAGCCAAAAACATTCAGTACTTC.

This chain connects TRBV20-1 to TRBJ2-3; D is unclear. Between the trimmed V and J ends, which lost 4 bases and 4 bases, there was a span of 9 bases. CDR1 is DFQATT and CDR2 is SNEGSKA in the germline V gene (reference sequence). The CDR3 totals 12 residues. CDR3 in amino acids: CSAILNPDTQYF. In DNA, the CDR3 is TGCAGTGCTATCCTCAATCCAGATACGCAGTATTTT.

The V gene is TRBV29-1, the J gene TRBJ1-1; D call uncertain. There are 12 residues in the CDR3. V shed 4 bases and J shed 0 bases, with 6 bases lying between them. Germline CDR1 is SQVTM and CDR2 is ANQGSEA. The DNA of the CDR3 is TGCAGCGTTGGAGATATGAACACTGAAGCTTTCTTT. Its translation is CSVGDMNTEAFF.

This clonotype has more than one count but fewer than ten. The V and J genes are TRBV30 and TRBJ1-3, with D possibly being TRBD1 (5 bases). The V end was cut by 1 base, the J end by 0 bases, with 13 bases between. The CDR3 spans 16 residues. Germline-derived CDR1 and CDR2 are GTSNPN and SVGIG (reference sequence). The CDR3 DNA reads TGTGCCTGGAGTGCCGGGACGGCTTACTCTGGAAACACCATATATTTT. Residues: CAWSAGTAYSGNTIYF.

The chain recombines TRBV20-1 with TRBJ1-2; the D is unclear. Trimming pared 2 bases from V and 7 bases from J, leaving 26 bases between. The CDR3 runs to 17 residues. In germline, CDR1 is DFQATT, CDR2 SNEGSKA (reference sequence). The CDR3 loop reads CSARPPRATSRRPGYTF. The CDR3, as DNA: TGCAGTGCTAGACCCCCAAGGGCCACATCCCGCCGCCCTGGCTACACCTTC.

The CDR3 nucleotides read TGTGCCAGCAGTGAAGGACAGAGGAATGAAAAACTGTTTTTT. Translated: CASSEGQRNEKLFF. The chain couples TRBV6-1 to TRBJ1-4, with D possibly being TRBD1 (5 bases). V was trimmed by 1 base and J by 5 bases, leaving 8 bases between them. Germline CDR1 MNHNS, CDR2 SASEGT. This CDR3 has 14 amino acids.

The chain recombines TRBV9 with TRBJ2-1; 10 nucleotides line up with TRBD2. The CDR3 spans 15 residues. The V gene's germline CDR1 is SGDLS and CDR2 YYNGEE. With 0 bases clipped from V and 4 bases from J, the junction kept 1 base outside the gene matches. The CDR3 region is CASSVGTSGYNEQFF. CDR3 nucleotides: TGTGCCAGCAGCGTAGGGACTAGCGGTTACAATGAGCAGTTCTTC. Full variable domain (missing parts from reference TRBV9 and TRBJ2-1): DSGVTQTPKHLITATGQRVTLRCSPRSGDLSVYWYQQSLDQGLQFLIQYYNGEERAKGNILERFSAQQFPDLHSELNLSSLELGDSALYFCASSVGTSGYNEQFFGPGTRLTVL.

The gene calls are TRBV12-3 or TRBV12-4 and TRBJ1-1, with D possibly being TRBD1 (5 bases). This CDR3 comprises 16 residues. V was clipped by 5 bases and J by 0 bases, with 16 bases between them. CDR3 DNA sequence: TGTGCCAGCAGTGAGCTTACAGGACCTATGAACACTGAAGCTTTCTTT. This sequence encodes CASSELTGPMNTEAFF.

This clonotype was counted many times. The genes are TRBV7-9 and TRBJ2-2, with D possibly matching TRBD2 (6 bases). Trimming took off 5 bases at V and 6 bases at J, with 16 bases between the two ends. Germline CDR1 and CDR2: SEHNR and FQNEAQ (reference sequence). There are 15 residues in the CDR3. This CDR3 reads CASSPGTSKAGELFF. In DNA form, the CDR3 reads TGTGCCAGCAGCCCCGGCACTAGCAAGGCCGGGGAGCTGTTTTTT. Full variable domain (rest looked up from reference TRBV7-9 and TRBJ2-2): DTGVSQNPRHKITKRGQNVTFRCDPISEHNRLYWYRQTLGQGPEFLTYFQNEAQLEKSRLLSDRFSAERPKGSFSTLEIQRTEQGDSAMYLCASSPGTSKAGELFFGEGSRLTVL.

The V gene is TRBV7-2, the J gene TRBJ2-1; 7 bases are a match to TRBD2. V was pared by 1 base and J by 9 bases, with 15 bases of the junction left unmatched. The CDR3 is 17 amino acids. The germline V gene encodes CDR1 SGHTA and CDR2 FQGNSA. This chain's CDR3 is CASSLGRGSRGVGEQFF. The CDR3 DNA sequence: TGTGCCAGCAGCTTAGGCCGGGGTTCCCGGGGGGTCGGTGAGCAGTTCTTC.

This clonotype was counted between two and nine times. CDR3 protein: CATRADTEAFF. Here the CDR3 DNA reads TGTGCCACCAGGGCGGACACTGAAGCTTTCTTT. The V gene is TRBV10-3, the J gene TRBJ1-1; weak D call: TRBD1 (5 bases). Trimming left V 10 bases short and J 3 bases short, with 9 bases between. There are 11 residues in the CDR3. Germline V lookup: CDR1 ENHRY, CDR2 SYGVKD.

This clonotype was observed at least ten times. The chain combines TRBV7-9 with TRBJ2-3; D uncertain. The CDR3 covers 13 residues. V gave up 5 bases and J gave up 5 bases, with 11 bases separating them. Germline V gene data show CDR1 as SEHNR and CDR2 as FQNEAQ (reference sequence). In DNA form, the CDR3 reads TGTGCCAGCAGCCTCCCGCCGGTAGATACGCAGTATTTT. It yields the protein CASSLPPVDTQYF.

This clonotype was recorded many times. The genes are TRBV7-3 and TRBJ2-7; D unresolved. The CDR3 has 13 amino acids. The V and J ends lost 2 bases and 7 bases respectively, with 12 bases between them. Germline values: CDR1 SGHTA, CDR2 FQGTGA. CDR3 bases: TGTGCCAGCAGCTTATCTCCCTGGGCGGAGCAGTACTTC. Protein product: CASSLSPWAEQYF. The full variable domain, in which reference TRBV7-3 and TRBJ2-7 provide the parts outside the CDR3, is GAGVSQTPSNKVTEKGKYVELRCDPISGHTALYWYRQSLGQGPEFLIYFQGTGAADDSGLPNDRFFAVRPEGSVSTLKIQRTERGDSAVYLCASSLSPWAEQYFGPGTRLTVT.

This clonotype was observed many times. This chain connects TRBV5-1 to TRBJ2-2; possibly TRBD2 for D (6 bases). The V gene lost 0 bases and the J gene lost 5 bases, with 14 bases spanning the gap. The CDR3 sequence is 16 residues long. The germline gives CDR1 SGHRS, CDR2 YFSETQ. The chain's CDR3 is CASSLGSSEKTGELFF. The CDR3 DNA follows: TGCGCCAGCAGCTTGGGTTCTAGCGAGAAAACCGGGGAGCTGTTTTTT.

This clonotype showed up just a few times. The chain links TRBV20-1 to TRBJ1-3, with a weak D call TRBD1 (6 bases). The CDR3 contains 14 residues. CDR1 and CDR2 from the germline V gene are DFQATT and SNEGSKA (reference sequence). With 6 bases removed from V and 2 bases from J, the gap between germline ends came to 14 bases. For the CDR3, the DNA is TGCAGTGCCCGCGAAGGGGGGGCTGGAAACACCATATATTTT. Amino acid sequence: CSAREGGAGNTIYF.

This clonotype was detected many times. The V gene is TRBV5-1, the J gene TRBJ2-7; D might be TRBD1 (5 bases). The germline V gene encodes CDR1 SGHRS and CDR2 YFSETQ. This CDR3 is 12 amino acids long. V was pared by 4 bases and J by 7 bases, with 12 bases between. The CDR3 loop reads CASSTRAGEQYF. The CDR3 DNA is TGCGCCAGCAGCACCAGGGCTGGGGAGCAGTACTTC.

This rearrangement joins TRBV5-4 to TRBJ2-3, with unresolved D. Trimming took 5 bases from V and 8 from J, leaving 21 bases between them. The CDR3 is 15 residues long. The germline CDR1 and CDR2 sequences are SGHNT and YYREEE (reference sequence). The CDR3 nucleotides are TGTGCCAGCAGTATCCCGGAACGGGCCCCCGGTACGCAGTATTTT. Translated: CASSIPERAPGTQYF.

This chain uses TRBV24-1 with TRBJ1-4, with D perhaps TRBD1 (6 bases). This CDR3 is built from 14 residues. V dropped 3 bases and J dropped 10 bases, with 14 bases sitting between them. Germline lookup yields CDR1 KGHDR and CDR2 SFDVKD. CDR3 DNA: TGTGCCACCAGTGATCCCAGGGGAGACGGAAAACTGTTTTTT. Residues: CATSDPRGDGKLFF.

The chain recombines TRBV5-1 with TRBJ1-2; D is undetermined. The CDR3 is 14 amino acids. CDR1 and CDR2 from the germline V gene are SGHRS and YFSETQ. The V end was cut by 0 bases, the J end by 2 bases, with 8 bases between. The CDR3 region has the DNA TGCGCCAGCAGCTTGGCCATTTCGAACTATGGCTACACCTTC. Its translation: CASSLAISNYGYTF.

This clonotype was observed a few times. The rearrangement uses TRBV12-3 or TRBV12-4 and TRBJ1-2; TRBD1 might be the D (6 bases). The CDR3 has 15 amino acids. V was shortened by 5 bases and J by 6 bases, with 19 bases between the two germline ends. CDR3 region: CASSPQDYRVHGYTF. The CDR3 DNA sequence: TGTGCCAGCAGTCCGCAGGACTACAGGGTCCATGGCTACACCTTC.